The present T cell receptor beta chain was sequenced within a study of cytomegalovirus exposure and HLA in healthy donors. General study points: Other equally common chains were less clonally expanded than HLA-associated TCR beta chains, a later analysis showed.

Unrecorded immune exposures were likely, despite nominal health at sampling. As regards this clone: As yet, its antigen is unknown.

The primer mix had 60 Vbeta and 13 Jbeta primers. Sequenced by immunoSEQ multiplex PCR; TCRdb stores in-frame clones only, minus some. The data hold fewer than 90,000 clones, with around 80% observed a single time. V lost 5 bases, J lost 0 bases, and 17 bases lay in between. The CDR3 has 16 residues. Germline CDR1 reads SGHNT; CDR2 reads YYREEE (reference sequence). Sequencing was performed on PBMCs. The TCR sequence derives from a male donor in good health and CMV-seropositive. J is TRBJ1-1 and V is TRBV5-4; D possibly corresponds to TRBD1 (6 bases). Here the CDR3 DNA reads TGTGCCAGCAGGATGGGGGGGACACAGATGAACACTGAAGCTTTCTTT. Translated, it gives CASRMGGTQMNTEAFF.